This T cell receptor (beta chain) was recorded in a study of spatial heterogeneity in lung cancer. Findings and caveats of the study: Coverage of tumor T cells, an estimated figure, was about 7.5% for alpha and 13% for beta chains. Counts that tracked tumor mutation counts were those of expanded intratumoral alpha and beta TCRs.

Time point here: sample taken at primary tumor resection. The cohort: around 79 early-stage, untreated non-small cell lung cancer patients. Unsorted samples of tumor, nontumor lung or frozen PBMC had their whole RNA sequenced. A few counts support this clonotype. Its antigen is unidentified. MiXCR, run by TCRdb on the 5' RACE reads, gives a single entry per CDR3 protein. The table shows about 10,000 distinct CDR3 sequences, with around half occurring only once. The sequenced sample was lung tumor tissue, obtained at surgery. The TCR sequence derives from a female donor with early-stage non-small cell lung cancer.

Here the CDR3 DNA reads TGTGCCAGCAGTTCAGGGGGAACTCGGGGAGACACCGGGGAGCTGTTTTTT. Protein: CASSSGGTRGDTGELFF. The genes are TRBV27 and TRBJ2-2, with 7 bases matching TRBD1. This CDR3 has 17 residues. Per germline, CDR1 MNHEY and CDR2 SMNVEV (reference sequence). Trimming cost V 4 bases and J 3 bases; bases outside gene matches: 11.